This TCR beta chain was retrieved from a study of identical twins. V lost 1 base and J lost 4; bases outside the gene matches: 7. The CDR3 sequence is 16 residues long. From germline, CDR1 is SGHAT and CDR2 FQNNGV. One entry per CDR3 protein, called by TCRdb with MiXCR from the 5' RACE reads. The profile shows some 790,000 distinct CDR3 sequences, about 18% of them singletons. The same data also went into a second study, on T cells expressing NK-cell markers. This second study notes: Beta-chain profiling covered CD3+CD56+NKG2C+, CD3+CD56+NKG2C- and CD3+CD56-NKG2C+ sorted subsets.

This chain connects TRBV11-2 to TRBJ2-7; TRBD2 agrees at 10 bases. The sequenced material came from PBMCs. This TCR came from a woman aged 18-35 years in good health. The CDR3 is CASSLAPLAGGYEQYF. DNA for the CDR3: TGTGCCAGCAGCTTAGCCCCTTTAGCGGGGGGTTACGAGCAGTACTTC. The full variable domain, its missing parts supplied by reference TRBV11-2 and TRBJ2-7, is EAGVAQSPRYKIIEKRQSVAFWCNPISGHATLYWYQQILGQGPKLLIQFQNNGVVDDSQLPKDRFSAERLKGVDSTLKIQPAKLEDSAVYLCASSLAPLAGGYEQYFGPGTRLTVT.